What follows describes a single T cell receptor (beta chain). Antigen unknown. The data stem from a study of cytomegalovirus exposure and HLA in healthy donors. Study findings and constraints: Around 160 TCR beta chains were listed as cytomegalovirus-associated. Reportedly, HLA-A and HLA-B alleles of most subjects were accurately predicted from TCR beta.

Germline V gene sequence: CDR1 KGHSH, CDR2 LQKENI. The CDR3 is made up of 12 amino acids. V gave up 7 bases and J gave up 3 bases, with 7 bases separating them. It was with 60 Vbeta and 13 Jbeta primers that the PCR ran. Assay used: immunoSEQ multiplex PCR; TCRdb lists only in-frame clones, some missing. The data contain roughly 150,000 clones, 76% of them seen just once; the ten biggest clones take up 3.1%. V and J are TRBV18 and TRBJ1-3; D is ambiguous. Sequenced input: PBMCs. The TCR sequence derives from a male donor in good health and CMV-seronegative. The CDR3: CASWRDGNTIYF. The CDR3 DNA is TGTGCCAGCTGGAGGGATGGAAACACCATATATTTT. Together with reference TRBV18 and TRBJ1-3, the CDR3 gives the full variable domain: NAGVMQNPRHLVRRRGQEARLRCSPMKGHSHVYWYRQLPEEGLKFMVYLQKENIIDESGMPKERFSAEFPKEGPSILRIQQVVRGDSAAYFCASWRDGNTIYFGEGSWLTVV.